This paragraph reports one T cell receptor beta chain. What it binds is unknown. PCR used 60 Vbeta primers and 13 Jbeta primers. Here immunoSEQ multiplex PCR was the method, and the copy in TCRdb shows in-frame clones only, minus some. This table has about 140,000 clones, 60% to 85% appearing once. The sample comes from a study of cytomegalovirus exposure and HLA in healthy donors. The study, taken as a whole, reports: Per a later analysis, HLA-associated TCR beta chains showed more clonal expansion than other, equally common TCR beta chains.

Germline values: CDR1 MGHDK, CDR2 SYGVNS. CDR3 length: 14 residues. Trimming pared 4 bases from V and 7 bases from J, leaving 14 bases between. The receptor's source is a male donor in good health and CMV-seronegative. The chain is built from TRBV25-1 and TRBJ2-4; weak D call: TRBD2 (6 bases). Material: PBMCs. The CDR3 sequence: CASSGSRGVNIQYF. In DNA, the CDR3 is TGTGCCAGCAGTGGGAGTCGCGGGGTGAACATTCAGTACTTC.